This T cell receptor (beta chain) was captured in a study of T cell responses to AZD1222 COVID-19 vaccine. The method was immunoSEQ multiplex PCR; TCRdb's version includes in-frame clones alone and lacks a portion of them. The sample lists about 100,000 clones, roughly 88% occurring once. The TCR sequence derives from an adult in good health. The sample was peripheral blood, taken on day 0 of AZD1222 vaccination.

CDR3 nucleotide sequence: TGTGCCAGCAGTTTTAGGGACAGGGCTGCCGCGCAGTACTTC. Translating gives CASSFRDRAAAQYF. The gene calls are TRBV27 and TRBJ2-7; 9 bases match TRBD1. V was clipped by 3 bases and J by 9 bases; unmatched bases: 9. The CDR3 totals 14 residues. Germline V gene sequence: CDR1 MNHEY, CDR2 SMNVEV (reference sequence).